This T cell receptor (beta chain) was sequenced during a study of T cells in Graves' hyperthyroidism and ophthalmopathy. The CDR3 is 14 residues long. Trimming removed 3 bases from V and 7 bases from J, with 15 bases in between. CDR1 and CDR2 from the germline V gene are MNHGY and SVAAGI. Amplification of TCR beta CDR3 regions was performed using RNA transcripts as template. During a first-round RT-PCR of the TCR CDR3, the HTBI primer set was used. From the multiplex PCR reads, TCRdb called clonotypes with MiXCR, one entry per CDR3 protein. Here the sample spans 250,000 or so distinct CDR3 sequences, 15% being singletons. At first hyperthyroidism diagnosis, before any ophthalmopathy symptoms, the blood sample was collected. The authors obtained PBMCs from 7.5 to 10 ml of fresh peripheral blood.

The sequenced sample was blood. This sequence joins TRBV6-9 and TRBJ1-1, with D uncertain. This sequence originates from a woman in her forties or fifties with Graves' hyperthyroidism that later progressed to Graves' ophthalmopathy. The CDR3 DNA is TGTGCCAGCAGTTACGGAGGGTTCGTCGATGAAGCTTTCTTT. Protein: CASSYGGFVDEAFF.